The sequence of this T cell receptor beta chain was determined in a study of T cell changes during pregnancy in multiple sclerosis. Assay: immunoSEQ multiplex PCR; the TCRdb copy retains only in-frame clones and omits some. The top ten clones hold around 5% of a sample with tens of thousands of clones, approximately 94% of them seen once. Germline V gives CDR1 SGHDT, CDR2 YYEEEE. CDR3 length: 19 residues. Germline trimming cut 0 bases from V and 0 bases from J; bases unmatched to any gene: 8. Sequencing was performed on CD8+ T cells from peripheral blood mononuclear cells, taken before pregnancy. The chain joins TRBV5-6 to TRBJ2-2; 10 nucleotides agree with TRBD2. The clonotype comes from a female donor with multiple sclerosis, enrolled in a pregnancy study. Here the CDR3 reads CASSLDGLAEDANTGELFF. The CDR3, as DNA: TGTGCCAGCAGCTTGGATGGACTAGCGGAGGACGCGAACACCGGGGAGCTGTTTTTT.